A single sample gave rise to the 3 T cell receptor beta chains below, sequenced in a study of OX40 agonist ivuxolimab in advanced cancers. TCRdb's table, derived via immunoSEQ multiplex PCR, lists solely in-frame clones and lacks some. The sample includes 20,000 to 30,000 clones, 75% to 85% of them seen just once. The sample was CD4+ or CD8+ T cells sorted from blood, taken in a trial of the OX40 agonist ivuxolimab. Every receptor here comes from an adult with an advanced solid tumor such as melanoma, head and neck, liver or kidney cancer.

The genes are TRBV6-5 and TRBJ1-1; TRBD1 agrees at 7 bases. The CDR3 length is 13 residues. From germline, CDR1 is MNHEY and CDR2 SVGAGI. After removal of 2 bases from V and 5 bases from J, the junction contained 2 bases not matched to a gene. The CDR3 DNA is TGTGCCAGCAGTTACACAGGGGCAACTGAAGCTTTCTTT. It codes for CASSYTGATEAFF.

The chain employs TRBV15 and TRBJ1-1; TRBD1 agrees at 7 bases. V was clipped by 4 bases and J by 4 bases; unmatched bases: 6. The CDR3 consists of 14 residues. The germline CDR1 and CDR2 sequences are LNHNV and YYDKDF (reference sequence). CDR3 coding DNA: TGTGCCACCAGCACAGAGGGGGCGGGCACTGAAGCTTTCTTT. This encodes CATSTEGAGTEAFF.

The DNA of the CDR3 is TGCAGCGCTAGGACAGGGGCCAACTACGAGCAGTACTTC. Translation: CSARTGANYEQYF. The chain uses TRBV29-1 and TRBJ2-7, with 9 bases identical to TRBD1. The J segment lost 3 bases and the V segment lost 7 bases, leaving 7 bases of the junction unmatched. The CDR3 contains 13 residues. The germline V gene has CDR1 SQVTM and CDR2 ANQGSEA.